Following are 32 T cell receptor beta chains from one sample sequenced in a study of blood T cell repertoires in COVID-19. Only in-frame clones appear in the TCRdb table, and some are missing; sequencing was by immunoSEQ multiplex PCR. The table records over 100,000 clones, more than 80% of them present only once. Sequencing was performed on peripheral blood. Receptors were obtained from a woman in her sixties with acute or convalescent COVID-19.

The rearrangement links TRBV19 to TRBJ1-5; 8 bases map to TRBD1. The CDR3 is 15 amino acids. From germline, CDR1 is LNHDA and CDR2 SQIVND (reference sequence). J lost 0 bases, V lost 5 bases, and 3 bases had no gene match. The CDR3 reads CASSDRGNSNQPQHF. CDR3 in DNA: TGTGCCAGTAGTGACAGGGGTAATAGCAATCAGCCCCAGCATTTT.

This clone has at least ten counts. This rearrangement joins TRBV6-5 to TRBJ1-2; D call uncertain. Trimming took off 11 bases at V and 6 bases at J, with 13 bases between the two ends. Germline CDR1 is MNHEY and CDR2 is SVGAGI. This CDR3 is built from 11 residues. The DNA of the CDR3 is TGTGCCGGCCAGACTTGGGATGGCTACACCTTC. Protein sequence: CAGQTWDGYTF.

This rearrangement joins TRBV11-2 to TRBJ1-5; D is undetermined. The CDR3 consists of 13 residues. V lost 2 bases, J lost 4 bases, and 6 bases lay in between. CDR1 is SGHAT and CDR2 is FQNNGV in the germline V gene. The CDR3 region is CASSLNQNQPQHF. CDR3 bases: TGTGCCAGCAGCTTAAATCAGAATCAGCCCCAGCATTTT. Supplemented by reference TRBV11-2 and TRBJ1-5, the full variable domain reads EAGVAQSPRYKIIEKRQSVAFWCNPISGHATLYWYQQILGQGPKLLIQFQNNGVVDDSQLPKDRFSAERLKGVDSTLKIQPAKLEDSAVYLCASSLNQNQPQHFGDGTRLSIL.

The rearrangement uses TRBV2 and TRBJ2-3; 9 nucleotides align to TRBD1. J was trimmed by 11 bases and V by 2 bases; bases with no gene match: 5. CDR3 length: 13 amino acids. Germline loops: CDR1 SNHLY, CDR2 FYNNEI. CDR3 sequence (DNA): TGTGCCAGCAGTGAACCCGGGACAGGGCAGCAGTATTTT. This translates into CASSEPGTGQQYF.

V usage is TRBV20-1 and J usage is TRBJ1-2; D unclear. The CDR3 has 11 residues. Germline V lookup: CDR1 DFQATT, CDR2 SNEGSKA (reference sequence). Trimming took 4 bases from V and 1 from J, leaving 4 bases between them. The CDR3 nucleotides are TGCAGTGCTACTGTTAACTATGGCTACACCTTC. Translating gives CSATVNYGYTF.

The CDR3 protein is CASSPGETQYF. CDR3 bases: TGTGCCAGCTCACCCGGAGAGACCCAGTACTTC. The rearrangement uses TRBV18 and TRBJ2-5; D is undetermined. Germline assignment: CDR1 KGHSH and CDR2 LQKENI. The V end was cut by 3 bases, the J end by 4 bases, with 3 bases between. This CDR3 is built from 11 residues.

The chain has TRBV11-2 and TRBJ1-6; D gene ambiguous. Germline V CDR1 and CDR2: SGHAT, FQNNGV. V gave up 3 bases and J gave up 7 bases, with 16 bases separating them. CDR3 length equals 16 residues. CDR3 DNA sequence: TGTGCCAGCAGCTTGAGGCAAAATCTAGAGAATTCACCCCTCCACTTT. Translation: CASSLRQNLENSPLHF. The full variable domain, completed using reference TRBV11-2 and TRBJ1-6, is EAGVAQSPRYKIIEKRQSVAFWCNPISGHATLYWYQQILGQGPKLLIQFQNNGVVDDSQLPKDRFSAERLKGVDSTLKIQPAKLEDSAVYLCASSLRQNLENSPLHFGNGTRLTVT.

The CDR3 DNA is TGTGCCAGCAGTGATGCTCCAGGGGGCGCTGTTCAGCCCCAGCATTTT. This sequence encodes CASSDAPGGAVQPQHF. The chain combines TRBV2 with TRBJ1-5, with 8 nucleotides matching TRBD1. Germline V gives CDR1 SNHLY, CDR2 FYNNEI. The CDR3 sequence is 16 residues long. Trimming removed 3 bases from V and 6 bases from J; junction bases left unmatched: 10.

The genes are TRBV3-1 (or the pseudogene TRBV3-2) and TRBJ2-1; D is perhaps TRBD2 (6 bases). In germline, CDR1 is LGHDT, CDR2 YNNKEL (reference sequence). The CDR3 runs to 17 residues. V was trimmed by 1 base and J by 4 bases, leaving 17 bases between them. The CDR3 DNA follows: TGTGCCAGCAGCCAAGGGAGGGGATATTCGGCATACAATGAGCAGTTCTTC. Encoded protein: CASSQGRGYSAYNEQFF.

This chain uses TRBV24-1 with TRBJ1-1; the D is unclear. There are 11 residues in the CDR3. Deletions cut 5 bases from V and 6 bases from J, with 6 bases between. From germline, CDR1 is KGHDR and CDR2 SFDVKD. The CDR3 reads CATSGGAEAFF. DNA of the CDR3: TGTGCCACCAGTGGAGGAGCTGAAGCTTTCTTT.

This chain joins TRBV5-1 and TRBJ2-3; D gene uncertain. Germline V gives CDR1 SGHRS, CDR2 YFSETQ. The length of the CDR3 is 15 residues. V was trimmed by 4 bases and J by 3 bases, leaving 15 bases between them. The CDR3 region is CASSPAPGSTDTQYF. CDR3 bases: TGCGCCAGCAGCCCTGCCCCCGGGTCGACAGATACGCAGTATTTT.

This clone came up a few times. The rearrangement joins TRBV19 to TRBJ1-1; TRBD1 might be the D (6 bases). The germline V and J ends were trimmed by 0 bases and 3 bases, with 11 bases remaining between them. The CDR3 covers 15 residues. CDR1 and CDR2 (germline): LNHDA, SQIVND (reference sequence). The CDR3 here is CASSIEGGHYTEAFF. In DNA, the CDR3 is TGTGCCAGTAGTATAGAGGGGGGGCACTACACTGAAGCTTTCTTT.

The CDR3 region has the DNA TGTGCCAGCACATCCTATGATTCAACTAATGAAAAACTGTTTTTT. Amino acids: CASTSYDSTNEKLFF. V usage is TRBV28 and J usage is TRBJ1-4, with D hard to call. CDR3 size: 15 residues. V dropped 7 bases and J dropped 0 bases, with 12 bases sitting between them. The V gene's germline CDR1 is MDHEN and CDR2 SYDVKM.

The chain combines TRBV4-1 with TRBJ1-2; D is undetermined. This CDR3 spans 15 amino acids. V was pared by 4 bases and J by 5 bases, with 17 bases between. Germline lookup yields CDR1 MGHRA and CDR2 YSYEKL. The CDR3 reads CASSPLLRSGYGYTF. Here the CDR3 DNA reads TGCGCCAGCAGCCCTCTACTAAGGTCGGGGTATGGCTACACCTTC.

The table lists this clone with a count of one. V gene TRBV30 combines with J gene TRBJ1-2; TRBD1 is a possible D gene (6 bases). Trimming removed 3 bases from V and 4 bases from J, with 9 bases in between. CDR1 is GTSNPN, CDR2 SVGIG, per germline (reference sequence). This CDR3 has 12 amino acids. CDR3 coding DNA: TGTGCCTGGAGGCAGGGGTTCTATGGCTACACCTTC. Translated, it gives CAWRQGFYGYTF.

The rearrangement joins TRBV27 to TRBJ1-6; 7 bases align to TRBD1. Trimming removed 7 bases from V and 3 bases from J; junction bases left unmatched: 6. Germline V CDR1 and CDR2: MNHEY, SMNVEV (reference sequence). The CDR3 is 15 residues long. The CDR3 reads CASTPRQGYNSPLHF. The CDR3 nucleotides read TGTGCCAGCACCCCAAGACAGGGCTATAATTCACCCCTCCACTTT.

The chain uses TRBV5-1 and TRBJ1-5; no definite D call. CDR3 length: 13 residues. Germline lookup yields CDR1 SGHRS and CDR2 YFSETQ. V lost 0 bases, J lost 5 bases, and 6 bases lay in between. CDR3 nucleotides: TGCGCCAGCAGCTTGGAGCAGGATCAGCCCCAGCATTTT. As protein: CASSLEQDQPQHF.

This clone was seen a single time. The chain uses TRBV6-6 and TRBJ2-5, with 8 positions matching TRBD2. Germline V gene sequence: CDR1 MNHNY, CDR2 SVGAGI (reference sequence). The CDR3 has 15 amino acids. With 11 bases clipped from V and 4 bases from J, the junction kept 15 bases outside the gene matches. The CDR3 protein is CAAGGRQGMGETQYF. CDR3 coding DNA: TGTGCCGCGGGGGGCAGGCAGGGGATGGGAGAGACCCAGTACTTC.

The genes are TRBV10-3 and TRBJ2-1; D remains unclear. The V gene's germline CDR1 is ENHRY and CDR2 SYGVKD. The ends were cut back, 2 bases at V and 7 bases at J, with 9 bases in the middle. The CDR3 length is 13 residues. The CDR3 loop reads CAISEEAINEQFF. CDR3 sequence (DNA): TGTGCCATCAGTGAGGAGGCCATTAATGAGCAGTTCTTC.

The V call is TRBV6-5, the J call TRBJ1-2; 9 bases line up with TRBD1. This CDR3 spans 13 amino acids. J gave up 6 bases and V 2 bases, and 1 base lay outside the gene matches. Germline V gene sequence: CDR1 MNHEY, CDR2 SVGAGI. DNA for the CDR3: TGTGCCAGCAGTTACGGACAGGGGCATGGCTACACCTTC. Translating it yields CASSYGQGHGYTF.

This chain uses TRBV3-1 (or the pseudogene TRBV3-2) with TRBJ2-7; 7 nucleotides line up with TRBD1. The J segment lost 4 bases and the V segment lost 1 base, leaving 10 bases of the junction unmatched. In germline, CDR1 is LGHDT, CDR2 YNNKEL (reference sequence). The CDR3 is made up of 16 amino acids. This CDR3 reads CASSQVPGTDNYEQYF. The DNA for the CDR3 is TGTGCCAGCAGCCAAGTCCCAGGGACAGATAATTACGAGCAGTACTTC.

The chain employs TRBV5-4 and TRBJ2-1; TRBD2 matches 15 bases. This CDR3 spans 19 amino acids. Germline-derived CDR1 and CDR2 are SGHNT and YYREEE (reference sequence). V gave up 4 bases and J gave up 3 bases; unmatched junction bases: 11. CDR3 sequence reads: CASSNLGLAGGEYYNEQFF. The DNA for the CDR3 is TGTGCCAGCAGCAACCTGGGACTAGCGGGGGGCGAGTACTACAATGAGCAGTTCTTC.

This rearrangement joins TRBV5-6 to TRBJ1-6; 8 nucleotides align to TRBD1. Looked up from germline, CDR1 is SGHDT and CDR2 is YYEEEE. Trimming removed 1 base from V and 13 bases from J; junction bases left unmatched: 4. This CDR3 comprises 13 residues. Written as DNA, the CDR3 is TGTGCCAGCAGCTTGCAGGGGGCGAGTCCCCTCCACTTT. This codes for CASSLQGASPLHF.

This sequence joins TRBV18 and TRBJ2-1; D perhaps matches TRBD1 (5 bases). The CDR3 loop spans 13 amino acids. The germline V gene has CDR1 KGHSH and CDR2 LQKENI. V lost 3 bases to trimming and J lost 5 bases, with 8 bases between them. CDR3 loop: CASSPARDNEQFF. The DNA of the CDR3 is TGTGCCAGCTCACCCGCCAGGGACAATGAGCAGTTCTTC.

The chain joins TRBV7-2 to TRBJ1-2; TRBD1 agrees at 10 bases. Germline V gene lookup returns CDR1 SGHTA and CDR2 FQGNSA. Losses at the gene ends were 0 bases for V and 7 bases for J; bases not matched to a gene: 8. The CDR3 has 16 residues. DNA for the CDR3: TGTGCCAGCAGCTTAGCCCGGGACAGGGGAAGGGGTGGCTACACCTTC. Translated: CASSLARDRGRGGYTF. The full variable domain, in which reference TRBV7-2 and TRBJ1-2 provide the parts outside the CDR3, is GAGVSQSPSNKVTEKGKDVELRCDPISGHTALYWYRQSLGQGLEFLIYFQGNSAPDKSGLPSDRFSAERTGGSVSTLTIQRTQQEDSAVYLCASSLARDRGRGGYTFGSGTRLTVV.

This clone was found once. The V gene is TRBV27, the J gene TRBJ1-6; a possible D gene is TRBD1 (6 bases). The CDR3 totals 11 residues. The germline CDR1 and CDR2 sequences are MNHEY and SMNVEV (reference sequence). Written as DNA, the CDR3 is TGTGCTGTAGGGGGTAATTCACCCCTCCACTTT. It is translated as CAVGGNSPLHF.

This clone was counted a single time. The V call is TRBV7-9, the J call TRBJ1-1; D gene uncertain. Per the germline V gene, CDR1 is SEHNR and CDR2 is FQNEAQ (reference sequence). This CDR3 is built from 13 residues. V lost 5 bases to trimming and J lost 1 base, with 8 bases between them. As DNA, the CDR3 is TGTGCCAGCAGCCGAGCAGGGAACACTGAAGCTTTCTTT. It translates to CASSRAGNTEAFF.

This sequence joins TRBV5-1 and TRBJ2-3; TRBD1 is a possible D gene (7 bases). CDR3 length equals 16 residues. Germline loops: CDR1 SGHRS, CDR2 YFSETQ. Trimming left V 3 bases short and J 4 bases short, with 18 bases between. CDR3 in amino acids: CASSWRETGMADTQYF. The DNA for the CDR3 is TGCGCCAGCAGCTGGAGGGAGACAGGGATGGCAGATACGCAGTATTTT. Supplemented by reference TRBV5-1 and TRBJ2-3, the full variable domain reads KAGVTQTPRYLIKTRGQQVTLSCSPISGHRSVSWYQQTPGQGLQFLFEYFSETQRNKGNFPGRFSGRQFSNSRSEMNVSTLELGDSALYLCASSWRETGMADTQYFGPGTRLTVL.

The chain's CDR3 is CASMGPLEDIQYF. The CDR3 DNA sequence: TGTGCCAGCATGGGGCCTCTTGAGGACATTCAGTACTTC. The chain combines TRBV11-2 with TRBJ2-4; a weak D match, TRBD1 (5 bases). Germline CDR1 SGHAT, CDR2 FQNNGV. V lost 7 bases and J lost 8, with 15 bases in between. The CDR3 length is 13 residues.

The V and J genes are TRBV25-1 and TRBJ1-1; the D is unclear. This CDR3 is built from 17 residues. Germline CDR1 is MGHDK and CDR2 is SYGVNS. Trimming stripped 5 bases from V and 1 base from J, with 20 bases between. CDR3 DNA sequence: TGTGCCAGCAGTAGGAGGTACGGGGAACTGGAGAACACTGAAGCTTTCTTT. It specifies CASSRRYGELENTEAFF.

The chain couples TRBV5-4 to TRBJ1-1, with 9 bases identical to TRBD1. The CDR3 is 15 residues long. J was trimmed by 5 bases and V by 4 bases; bases with no gene match: 9. CDR1 is SGHNT, CDR2 YYREEE, per germline (reference sequence). CDR3 residues: CASSEPRTGATEAFF. CDR3 nucleotide sequence: TGTGCCAGCAGCGAGCCCCGGACAGGGGCTACTGAAGCTTTCTTT.

V is TRBV24-1 and J is TRBJ2-2; D may be TRBD1 (6 bases). V dropped 4 bases and J dropped 5 bases, with 10 bases sitting between them. Germline V gene data show CDR1 as KGHDR and CDR2 as SFDVKD. The length of the CDR3 is 14 residues. For the CDR3, the DNA is TGTGCCACCAGTGACAACAGGGAAACCGGGGAGCTGTTTTTT. Protein sequence: CATSDNRETGELFF.